These T cell receptor beta chains were read from a single sample in a study of blood T cell repertoires in COVID-19. Method: immunoSEQ multiplex PCR; TCRdb's copy keeps in-frame clones and lacks some. The sample holds about 220,000 clones, roughly 89% seen once. Input material: PBMCs or T cells enriched from blood (not recorded which). Receptor source: a young man who had been exposed to COVID-19. Each CDR3 is given with its conserved first and last residue. The D gene is left open where the match is weak. Some rows have no size entry. The others give once, few or many, or a class for an expanded clone.

cdr3_aa	cdr3_nt	d_call	v_call	j_call	clone_size
CASSSVTGSLRSTEAFF	TGCGCCAGCAGCTCGGTGACCGGGAGCCTCAGGAGCACTGAAGCTTTCTTT	-	TRBV5-1	TRBJ1-1	many
CASSHHTGQGRNTIYF	TGCGCCAGCAGCCACCATACGGGACAGGGAAGAAACACCATATATTTT	TRBD1	TRBV4-1	TRBJ1-3	-
CASSLSRTSPGELFF	TGCGCCAGCAGCTTGTCCAGGACTAGCCCCGGGGAGCTGTTTTTT	TRBD2	TRBV5-1	TRBJ2-2	-
CSARDGREQYF	TGCAGTGCTAGAGATGGGAGGGAACAGTACTTC	TRBD2	TRBV20-1	TRBJ2-7	-
CASSYSSGSYEQYF	TGTGCCAGCAGTTACTCTAGCGGCTCCTACGAGCAGTACTTC	-	TRBV6-2/TRBV6-3	TRBJ2-7	few
CASRPEAGKLFF	TGTGCCAGCAGACCTGAGGCTGGAAAACTGTTTTTT	-	TRBV2	TRBJ1-4	-
CAWSVLGMTTEKLFF	TGTGCCTGGAGTGTACTCGGGATGACCACTGAAAAACTGTTTTTT	-	TRBV30	TRBJ1-4	-
CASSLGRVMTGEDLSYEQYF	TGTGCCAGCAGTTTAGGGCGAGTCATGACGGGGGAAGATTTATCCTACGAGCAGTACTTC	-	TRBV27	TRBJ2-7	-
CASSPEAYETQYF	TGTGCCAGCAGCCCGGAGGCTTACGAGACCCAGTACTTC	-	TRBV7-2	TRBJ2-5	once
CASSWSVGRGTGELFF	TGTGCCAGCAGCTGGTCGGTGGGTAGGGGCACCGGGGAGCTGTTTTTT	-	TRBV5-5	TRBJ2-2	-
CASSGGGIGAPGNTIYF	TGTGCCAGCAGTGGTGGGGGCATTGGCGCGCCGGGAAACACCATATATTTT	-	TRBV2	TRBJ1-3	-
CASSPVQGISSGNTIYF	TGTGCCAGCTCACCAGTACAGGGGATCAGCTCTGGAAACACCATATATTTT	TRBD1	TRBV18	TRBJ1-3	once
CASSPTGVDSPLHF	TGTGCCAGCTCACCGACAGGGGTTGATTCACCCCTCCACTTT	TRBD1	TRBV18	TRBJ1-6	-
CASRGLWAGSSGKLFF	TGTGCCAGCAGGGGACTTTGGGCAGGGAGTAGCGGAAAACTGTTTTTT	-	TRBV2	TRBJ1-4	once
CAISEPTPGGPVTNTEAFF	TGTGCCATCAGTGAGCCAACCCCCGGGGGACCAGTAACGAACACTGAAGCTTTCTTT	-	TRBV10-3	TRBJ1-1	-
CASSPGTGGNQPQHF	TGCGCCAGCAGCCCAGGGACAGGGGGAAATCAGCCCCAGCATTTT	TRBD1	TRBV4-3	TRBJ1-5	-
CASSEGAVGGSPLHF	TGTGCCAGCAGTGAAGGGGCGGTCGGTGGTTCACCCCTCCACTTT	-	TRBV6-4	TRBJ1-6	-
CASRSPGTSITYEQYF	TGTGCCAGCAGGTCACCCGGGACATCTATCACCTACGAGCAGTACTTC	-	TRBV2	TRBJ2-7	-
CASSGRQRANYGYTF	TGTGCCAGCAGCGGACGACAGAGAGCTAACTATGGCTACACCTTC	-	TRBV7-2	TRBJ1-2	-
CATSRDRDRGPTYEQYF	TGTGCCACCAGCAGAGACCGGGACAGGGGGCCGACCTACGAGCAGTACTTC	TRBD1	TRBV15	TRBJ2-7	-
CASSFEGLVEYTGELFF	TGCGCCAGCAGTTTCGAGGGACTAGTTGAGTACACCGGGGAGCTGTTTTTT	TRBD2	TRBV4-1	TRBJ2-2	-
CASSQAQGYFFSSYNEQFF	TGTGCCAGCAGCCAAGCACAGGGGTATTTCTTTAGCTCCTACAATGAGCAGTTCTTC	TRBD1	TRBV14	TRBJ2-1	-
CASSIGDRVLEKLFF	TGTGCCAGCAGCATCGGGGACAGGGTGCTTGAAAAACTGTTTTTT	TRBD1	TRBV6-5	TRBJ1-4	-
CASSAQTGSPGNTIYF	TGTGCCAGCTCAGCACAGACAGGCTCTCCTGGAAACACCATATATTTT	-	TRBV18	TRBJ1-3	-